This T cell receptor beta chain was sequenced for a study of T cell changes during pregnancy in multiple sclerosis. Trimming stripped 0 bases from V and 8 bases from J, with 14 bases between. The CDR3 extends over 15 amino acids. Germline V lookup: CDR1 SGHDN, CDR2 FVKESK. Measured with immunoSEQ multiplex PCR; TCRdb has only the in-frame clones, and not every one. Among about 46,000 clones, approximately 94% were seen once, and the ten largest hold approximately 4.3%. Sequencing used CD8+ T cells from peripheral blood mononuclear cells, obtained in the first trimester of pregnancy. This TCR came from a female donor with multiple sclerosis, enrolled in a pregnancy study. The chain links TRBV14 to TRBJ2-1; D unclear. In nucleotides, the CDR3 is TGTGCCAGCAGCCAAGAGATAGTCCTAGGCGATGAGCAGTTCTTC. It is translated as CASSQEIVLGDEQFF.